These T cell receptor beta chains were read from a single sample in a study of early T cells in non-severe SARS-CoV-2 infection. MiXCR, run by TCRdb on the 5' RACE reads, gives a single entry per CDR3 protein. The sample records over 55,000 distinct CDR3 sequences, 8% to 10% being singletons. Source material: whole blood. Receptors originate from an adult who was a healthcare worker with PCR-confirmed SARS-CoV-2 infection or an uninfected control (not recorded which). Each CDR3 is given with its conserved first and last residue. D genes are given only for firm matches. Part of the rows lack a size; the others show once, few, many or a class for expanded clones.

.	TRBV3-1	TRBJ2-3	.	CASSQAFADTQYF	TGTGCCAGCAGCCAAGCATTCGCAGATACGCAGTATTTT
.	TRBV18	TRBJ2-5	.	CASSPGIVGGKETQYF	TGTGCCAGCTCACCCGGAATAGTTGGGGGTAAAGAGACCCAGTACTTC
.	TRBV12-3/TRBV12-4	TRBJ1-1	few	CASSPPPSTGNTEAFF	TGTGCCAGCAGTCCCCCCCCTTCGACGGGGAACACTGAAGCTTTCTTT
.	TRBV6-1	TRBJ2-3	.	CASSETPQRTDTQYF	TGTGCCAGCAGTGAAACGCCGCAACGCACAGATACGCAGTATTTT
TRBD2	TRBV11-1	TRBJ2-3	many	CASLSGGITDTQYF	TGTGCCAGCTTGAGCGGGGGGATCACAGATACGCAGTATTTT
TRBD1	TRBV29-1	TRBJ1-2	many	CSVDPGQGYYGYTF	TGCAGCGTTGACCCGGGACAGGGGTACTATGGCTACACCTTC
.	TRBV6-1	TRBJ2-1	.	CASSEQYNEQFF	TGTGCCAGCAGTGAACAGTACAATGAGCAGTTCTTC
TRBD1	TRBV7-8	TRBJ1-2	.	CASSLGVTGANGYTF	TGTGCCAGCAGCTTAGGAGTGACAGGGGCGAATGGCTACACCTTC
.	TRBV18	TRBJ1-1	many	CASSPRTDKTEAFF	TGTGCCAGCTCACCACGGACTGATAAAACTGAAGCTTTCTTT
TRBD2	TRBV7-3	TRBJ2-5	.	CASSVGRGLALETQYF	TGTGCCAGCAGCGTTGGCAGAGGACTAGCGTTGGAGACCCAGTACTTC
.	TRBV24-1	TRBJ2-1	.	CATSGETNEQFF	TGTGCCACCAGCGGGGAGACCAATGAGCAGTTCTTC
.	TRBV15	TRBJ2-2	.	CATTRYTFYTGELFF	TGTGCCACCACCCGATACACATTTTACACCGGGGAGCTGTTTTTT
TRBD2	TRBV5-1	TRBJ2-5	few	CASSLRLAGAQETQYF	TGCGCCAGCAGCCTGCGACTAGCGGGGGCCCAGGAGACCCAGTACTTC
.	TRBV12-3/TRBV12-4	TRBJ1-6	many	CASSSPGSPLHF	TGTGCCAGCAGTTCCCCGGGCTCACCCCTCCACTTT
.	TRBV5-1	TRBJ1-4	many	CASSPTGSATNEKLFF	TGCGCCAGCAGCCCAACTGGGAGTGCAACTAATGAAAAACTGTTTTTT
.	TRBV7-2	TRBJ1-3	few	CASSPGNSGNTIYF	TGTGCCAGCAGCCCTGGAAACTCTGGAAACACCATATATTTT
TRBD1	TRBV7-9	TRBJ1-1	few	CASSLDRGVTEAFF	TGTGCCAGCAGCCTCGACAGGGGTGTTACTGAAGCTTTCTTT
.	TRBV4-1	TRBJ2-5	many	CASSQEISVETQYF	TGCGCCAGCAGCCAAGAGATTAGTGTAGAGACCCAGTACTTC
.	TRBV6-1	TRBJ1-4	.	CASSDRQQGKLFF	TGTGCCAGCAGTGATCGACAGCAAGGAAAACTGTTTTTT
TRBD1	TRBV5-6	TRBJ2-4	.	CASSVLNTGTGGDIQYF	TGTGCCAGCAGCGTGTTAAATACCGGGACAGGAGGGGACATTCAGTACTTC
TRBD1	TRBV6-5	TRBJ2-1	.	CASSPRQGAYNEQFF	TGTGCCAGCAGTCCTCGACAGGGGGCCTACAATGAGCAGTTCTTC
.	TRBV6-2/TRBV6-3	TRBJ2-5	many	CASSRGGFDGDQETQYF	TGTGCCAGCAGTAGAGGAGGATTTGACGGCGACCAAGAGACCCAGTACTTC
TRBD1	TRBV14	TRBJ2-1	many	CASSQVFTGQGGYEQFF	TGTGCCAGCAGCCAAGTATTTACCGGACAGGGAGGATATGAGCAGTTCTTC
.	TRBV14	TRBJ1-2	many	CASSPGFNYGYTF	TGTGCCAGCAGCCCAGGATTTAACTATGGCTACACCTTC
TRBD1	TRBV7-2	TRBJ2-6	many	CASTRTGVGGANVLTF	TGTGCCAGCACTCGGACAGGGGTCGGTGGGGCCAACGTCCTGACTTTC
.	TRBV4-1	TRBJ2-5	few	CASSQWSQETQYF	TGCGCCAGCAGCCAATGGTCCCAAGAGACCCAGTACTTC
.	TRBV19	TRBJ2-3	few	CASSAPGLQDTQYF	TGTGCCAGTAGCGCTCCGGGCCTGCAAGATACGCAGTATTTT
.	TRBV3-1	TRBJ2-4	.	CASSQLNIQYF	TGTGCCAGCAGCCAATTAAACATTCAGTACTTC
.	TRBV6-2/TRBV6-3	TRBJ1-1	.	CASRARKEAAEAFF	TGTGCCAGCAGAGCCCGAAAGGAGGCGGCTGAAGCTTTCTTT
.	TRBV19	TRBJ2-2	.	CASTRVAENTGELFF	TGTGCCAGTACCCGGGTAGCGGAAAACACCGGGGAGCTGTTTTTT
.	TRBV30	TRBJ1-5	.	CAWARQSNQPQHF	TGTGCCTGGGCGAGGCAGAGCAATCAGCCCCAGCATTTT
.	TRBV30	TRBJ1-4	many	CAWSAGPGASEKLFF	TGTGCCTGGAGTGCAGGACCAGGAGCAAGTGAAAAACTGTTTTTT
TRBD1	TRBV3-1	TRBJ1-4	few	CASSIQGANEKLFF	TGTGCCAGCAGCATACAGGGGGCTAATGAAAAACTGTTTTTT
.	TRBV12-3/TRBV12-4	TRBJ1-3	few	CASRFFERNTIYF	TGTGCCAGCAGGTTTTTCGAAAGAAACACCATATATTTT
.	TRBV19	TRBJ2-5	few	CASSIKPTEIQETQYF	TGTGCCAGTAGTATTAAACCGACAGAAATTCAAGAGACCCAGTACTTC
.	TRBV3-1	TRBJ2-4	few	CASSQGRSLAKNIQYF	TGTGCCAGCAGCCAAGGTCGGAGCTTAGCCAAAAACATTCAGTACTTC
.	TRBV5-6	TRBJ1-1	.	CASSSFAVLPNTEAFF	TGTGCCAGCAGCTCGTTCGCTGTCCTTCCGAACACTGAAGCTTTCTTT
.	TRBV27	TRBJ1-1	few	CASSLLTGVNTEAFF	TGTGCCAGCAGTTTACTGACAGGTGTGAACACTGAAGCTTTCTTT
.	TRBV20-1	TRBJ1-1	.	CSAGMPEAFF	TGCAGTGCGGGGATGCCTGAAGCTTTCTTT
.	TRBV6-1	TRBJ1-2	.	CASNSAGASEGYTF	TGTGCCAGCAATTCTGCGGGGGCCTCCGAGGGCTACACCTTC
TRBD2	TRBV7-2	TRBJ2-1	many	CASSLDGPLLAGHNNEQFF	TGTGCCAGCAGCTTAGATGGGCCCCTCCTAGCGGGGCATAACAATGAGCAGTTCTTC
TRBD2	TRBV7-2	TRBJ2-3	many	CASSRRTSETDTQYF	TGTGCCAGCAGCCGACGGACTAGCGAAACAGATACGCAGTATTTT
.	TRBV28	TRBJ2-5	.	CASSFLRERQETQYF	TGTGCCAGCAGTTTTCTTCGAGAACGCCAAGAGACCCAGTACTTC
.	TRBV2	TRBJ2-5	few	CASHSGLQETQYF	TGTGCCTCCCATTCTGGGCTGCAAGAGACCCAGTACTTC
.	TRBV6-5	TRBJ2-1	few	CASTLRASYNEQFF	TGTGCCAGCACTCTGCGGGCCTCCTACAATGAGCAGTTCTTC
.	TRBV2	TRBJ2-3	few	CASSDKGQVTDTQYF	TGTGCCAGCAGTGATAAGGGGCAAGTCACAGATACGCAGTATTTT
.	TRBV7-2	TRBJ2-6	few	CASRSEDSGANVLTF	TGTGCCAGCAGGAGCGAGGACTCTGGGGCCAACGTCCTGACTTTC
TRBD1	TRBV6-1	TRBJ2-2	few	CASTTDRGAGELFF	TGTGCCAGCACTACGGACAGGGGTGCCGGGGAGCTGTTTTTT
.	TRBV19	TRBJ2-5	.	CASSVHGGQETQYF	TGTGCCAGTAGTGTCCACGGAGGCCAAGAGACCCAGTACTTC
.	TRBV7-9	TRBJ2-3	.	CASVKGADTQYF	TGTGCCAGCGTGAAGGGTGCAGATACGCAGTATTTT
TRBD1	TRBV15	TRBJ2-6	few	CATSRARDSFYSGANVLTF	TGTGCCACCAGCAGGGCCAGGGACAGTTTTTACTCTGGGGCCAACGTCCTGACTTTC
TRBD2	TRBV20-1	TRBJ2-5	few	CSARDQLAGVGETQYF	TGCAGTGCTAGAGATCAGCTAGCGGGGGTCGGGGAGACCCAGTACTTC
.	TRBV6-5	TRBJ1-2	few	CATGTGTGYTF	TGTGCCACCGGCACGGGAACTGGCTACACCTTC
.	TRBV7-3	TRBJ2-5	.	CASSTRGLAMETQYF	TGTGCCAGCAGCACCCGCGGGCTAGCAATGGAGACCCAGTACTTC
.	TRBV5-1	TRBJ2-4	.	CASSLAGTVGDIQYF	TGCGCCAGCAGCTTGGCCGGGACGGTGGGAGACATTCAGTACTTC
.	TRBV6-1	TRBJ1-1	.	CASSEQSTEAFF	TGTGCCAGCAGTGAACAGAGCACTGAAGCTTTCTTT
.	TRBV7-3	TRBJ2-5	few	CASSLYARSQETQYF	TGTGCCAGCAGCTTATACGCGCGGTCCCAAGAGACCCAGTACTTC
.	TRBV7-8	TRBJ2-5	.	CASSLDSWGVRETQYF	TGTGCCAGCAGCTTAGATTCCTGGGGGGTCAGAGAGACCCAGTACTTC